The 25 T cell receptor beta chains given below trace back to one sample, sequenced in a study of blood T cell repertoires in COVID-19 (dated by TCRdb to the early 2020s). The library was prepared using the immunoSEQ multiplex PCR assay. As stored in TCRdb, this immuneACCESS dataset retains in-frame rearrangements with V and J assigned. A fraction of the clones does not appear; measured against another copy, unresolved V genes explain less than half of the discrepancy, and the remainder lacks a known reason. This sample holds 200,000 to 250,000 clones; roughly four fifths were observed only once. Around 3.1% of the sample lies in the top ten. Sample: peripheral blood. Receptor source: a woman aged 30 to 39 who had recovered from COVID-19.

This sequence joins TRBV29-1 and TRBJ2-7; TRBD2 aligns across 9 bases. This CDR3 is built from 13 residues. CDR1 SQVTM and CDR2 ANQGSEA come from the germline V gene. V lost 4 bases to trimming and J lost 4 bases; unmatched junction nucleotides: 5. The CDR3 loop reads CSVALSGSYEQYF. The CDR3 region has the DNA TGCAGCGTTGCTCTTAGCGGGAGTTACGAGCAGTACTTC.

The J gene is TRBJ2-7, the V gene TRBV5-1; 7 nucleotides match TRBD2. The CDR3 is 15 residues long. Germline trimming cut 0 bases from V and 1 base from J; bases unmatched to any gene: 4. Germline CDR1 reads SGHRS; CDR2 reads YFSETQ. Here the CDR3 reads CASSLDPSGSYEQYF. In DNA form, the CDR3 reads TGCGCCAGCAGCTTGGACCCTAGCGGTTCCTACGAGCAGTACTTC. Using reference TRBV5-1 and TRBJ2-7 for the parts outside the CDR3, the full variable domain is KAGVTQTPRYLIKTRGQQVTLSCSPISGHRSVSWYQQTPGQGLQFLFEYFSETQRNKGNFPGRFSGRQFSNSRSEMNVSTLELGDSALYLCASSLDPSGSYEQYFGPGTRLTVT.

The chain couples TRBV11-2 to TRBJ1-6; the match to TRBD1 covers 7 bases. V trimming: 6 bases; J trimming: 8 bases; junction bases outside the gene matches: 1. This CDR3 spans 12 amino acids. CDR1 is SGHAT and CDR2 is FQNNGV in the germline V gene. The CDR3: CASSTGDSPLHF. The DNA of the CDR3 is TGTGCCAGCAGTACAGGGGATTCACCCCTCCACTTT.

The gene calls are TRBV3-1 (or the pseudogene TRBV3-2) and TRBJ2-2, with D unclear. Germline values: CDR1 LGHDT, CDR2 YNNKEL (reference sequence). V was trimmed by 0 bases and J by 0 bases, leaving 8 bases between them. The CDR3 is made up of 16 amino acids. DNA of the CDR3: TGTGCCAGCAGCCAAGATACTACGGCGAACACCGGGGAGCTGTTTTTT. Translated: CASSQDTTANTGELFF.

This rearrangement joins TRBV5-6 to TRBJ1-2; 7 bases map to TRBD1. Per the germline V gene, CDR1 is SGHDT and CDR2 is YYEEEE. CDR3 length: 14 residues. Trimming cost V 3 bases and J 0 bases; bases outside gene matches: 2. CDR3 in DNA: TGTGCCAGCAGCTGGGGACAGACTAACTATGGCTACACCTTC. Its translation is CASSWGQTNYGYTF.

A word on this clone: The junction differs from germline at one of its ends, possibly a read error. The J gene is TRBJ1-2, the V gene TRBV5-1, with a weak D call TRBD1 (6 bases). CDR3 length: 15 amino acids. The germline V gene has CDR1 SGHRS and CDR2 YFSETQ. CDR3 loop: CASNLRQGLNYGYTF. CDR3 DNA sequence: TGCGCCAGCAACTTGCGCCAGGGGCTTAACTATGGCTACACCTTC.

The CDR3 protein is CASSYEVMNTEAFF. The CDR3 DNA reads TGTGCCAGCAGTTACGAGGTGATGAACACTGAAGCTTTCTTT. This rearrangement joins TRBV6-6 to TRBJ1-1; no reliable D call. Germline V lookup: CDR1 MNHNY, CDR2 SVGAGI (reference sequence). The V gene lost 2 bases and the J gene lost 0 bases, with 7 bases spanning the gap. The CDR3 consists of 14 residues.

The gene calls are TRBV9 and TRBJ2-1; D unclear. V was trimmed by 0 bases and J by 6 bases, leaving 7 bases between them. The CDR3 contains 13 residues. In germline, CDR1 is SGDLS, CDR2 YYNGEE. CDR3 sequence (DNA): TGTGCCAGCAGCGTAGCCCCACTCAATGAGCAGTTCTTC. Translated, it gives CASSVAPLNEQFF.

The gene calls are TRBV5-4 and TRBJ2-7; 7 bases fit TRBD2. The trim removed 4 bases at V and 0 bases at J, leaving 4 bases unmatched. The CDR3 has 14 amino acids. Germline V lookup: CDR1 SGHNT, CDR2 YYREEE (reference sequence). The CDR3 DNA follows: TGTGCCAGCAGCCCTCGGGGGGACTCCTACGAGCAGTACTTC. Amino acid sequence: CASSPRGDSYEQYF.

The chain recombines TRBV21-1 with TRBJ2-7; TRBD2 is the table's D call and was not checked against the DNA. TRBV21-1 is noted as a pseudogene. This CDR3 is 21 amino acids long. The CDR3 DNA sequence: TGTGCCAGCAGCAAAGGGGCTGGGAGGGACAGAGAGCGGGAGGGCCACTACGAGCAGTACTTC. Its translation is CASSKGAGRDREREGHYEQYF.

There are a few counts of this clone. V and J are TRBV6-4 and TRBJ1-2; D unclear. This CDR3 is 14 amino acids long. The germline CDR1 and CDR2 sequences are MRHNA and SNTAGT. With 4 bases removed from V and 2 bases from J, the gap between germline ends came to 11 bases. The CDR3, as DNA: TGTGCCAGCAGTGGTAAGAACAGAAACTATGGCTACACCTTC. The encoded protein is CASSGKNRNYGYTF.

The J gene is TRBJ1-1, the V gene TRBV29-1, with D perhaps TRBD1 (5 bases). CDR3 length: 12 amino acids. V lost 4 bases and J 0 bases, leaving 6 bases between the germline ends. The germline CDR1 and CDR2 sequences are SQVTM and ANQGSEA. In DNA form, the CDR3 reads TGCAGCGTTGGACAGATGAACACTGAAGCTTTCTTT. This encodes CSVGQMNTEAFF.

The V and J genes are TRBV19 and TRBJ2-1; possible D gene TRBD2, 5 bases. The V gene's germline CDR1 is LNHDA and CDR2 SQIVND (reference sequence). The CDR3 covers 15 residues. V was pared by 5 bases and J by 6 bases, with 17 bases between. The CDR3 loop is CASSPTRANTNEQFF. CDR3 bases: TGTGCCAGTAGTCCTACGCGGGCGAATACCAATGAGCAGTTCTTC.

In this sample, this clone turned up a few times. The chain uses TRBV18 and TRBJ1-2; 11 nucleotides align to TRBD1. The CDR3 totals 12 residues. Germline loops: CDR1 KGHSH, CDR2 LQKENI. The V segment lost 4 bases and the J segment 8 bases; nucleotides outside the gene matches: 0. CDR3 coding DNA: TGTGCCAGCTCACGGACAGGGGGCGGCTACACCTTC. Its translation is CASSRTGGGYTF.

The rearrangement links TRBV30 to TRBJ2-7; 8 nucleotides agree with TRBD1. This CDR3 is 16 amino acids long. Germline V lookup: CDR1 GTSNPN, CDR2 SVGIG (reference sequence). Losses at the gene ends were 1 base for V and 4 bases for J; bases not matched to a gene: 12. The DNA of the CDR3 is TGTGCCTGGAGTGGACCCCGGGACAGGAGTTATTACGAGCAGTACTTC. As protein: CAWSGPRDRSYYEQYF.

Regarding this clone: Since a much larger clone is just one base distant, this may be a read error. In the same sample, other DNA sequences code for this CDR3. The chain joins TRBV6-5 to TRBJ1-6, with D perhaps matching TRBD1 (5 bases). Germline V gene sequence: CDR1 MNHEY, CDR2 SVGAGI. This CDR3 has 12 residues. Trimming took off 8 bases at V and 4 bases at J, with 6 bases between the two ends. CDR3 sequence (DNA): TGTGCCAGCCGGGGGTATAATTCACCCCTCCACTTT. Translated: CASRGYNSPLHF.

CDR3 sequence: CASAPGREGPNEQFF. The CDR3 DNA reads as TGTGCTAGCGCCCCCGGGCGGGAGGGCCCCAATGAGCAGTTCTTC. V and J are TRBV12-5 and TRBJ2-1, with 9 positions matching TRBD2. V gave up 9 bases and J gave up 6 bases; unmatched junction bases: 12. The CDR3 covers 15 residues. CDR1 is LGHNT and CDR2 is FRNRAP in the germline V gene.

V is TRBV7-9 and J is TRBJ2-1, with 7 bases fitting TRBD2. The CDR3 sequence is 17 residues long. Germline CDR1 and CDR2: SEHNR and FQNEAQ (reference sequence). V lost 5 bases to trimming and J lost 2 bases; unmatched junction nucleotides: 12. This CDR3 is CASSPPYRAGPYNEQFF. The CDR3 bases are TGTGCCAGCAGCCCCCCCTATAGAGCGGGACCCTACAATGAGCAGTTCTTC.

The chain couples TRBV11-2 to TRBJ1-4, with a weak D call TRBD1 (5 bases). CDR1 and CDR2 from the germline V gene are SGHAT and FQNNGV. V lost 5 bases and J 8 bases, leaving 21 bases between the germline ends. This CDR3 has 16 amino acids. CDR3 protein: CASSPGVWGPEEKLFF. CDR3 nucleotide sequence: TGTGCCAGCAGCCCCGGTGTTTGGGGCCCAGAGGAAAAACTGTTTTTT.

This rearrangement joins TRBV12-5 to TRBJ2-3; 8 bases align to TRBD2. This CDR3 region has 17 residues. Looked up from germline, CDR1 is LGHNT and CDR2 is FRNRAP. V lost 0 bases, J lost 4 bases, and 9 bases stayed unmatched. The CDR3 nucleotides are TGTGCTAGTGGTTTGGTAAGGGGGACTAGGAGTCCAGATACGCAGTATTTT. Its protein is CASGLVRGTRSPDTQYF. The whole variable domain, remainder taken from reference TRBV12-5 and TRBJ2-3, is DARVTQTPRHKVTEMGQEVTMRCQPILGHNTVFWYRQTMMQGLELLAYFRNRAPLDDSGMPKDRFSAEMPDATLATLKIQPSEPRDSAVYFCASGLVRGTRSPDTQYFGPGTRLTVL.

The chain carries TRBV6-5 and TRBJ2-1, with 12 bases lining up with TRBD2. With 2 bases clipped from V and 7 bases from J, the junction kept 6 bases outside the gene matches. CDR1 is MNHEY and CDR2 is SVGAGI in the germline V gene. This CDR3 spans 16 amino acids. As DNA, the CDR3 is TGTGCCAGCAGTTACATGTCTAGCGGGAGGGGGAATGAGCAGTTCTTC. It encodes CASSYMSSGRGNEQFF.

In DNA, the CDR3 is TGTGCCAGCAGCTTGCCCCTCTCTCGGACAGAAGGCTACACCTTC. Amino acids: CASSLPLSRTEGYTF. This sequence joins TRBV5-5 and TRBJ1-2; maybe TRBD1 (6 bases). The CDR3 spans 15 residues. Per the germline V gene, CDR1 is SGHKS and CDR2 is YYEKEE (reference sequence). The V gene lost 1 base and the J gene lost 8 bases, with 18 bases spanning the gap.

The V call is TRBV5-1, the J call TRBJ1-2; 8 nucleotides align to TRBD1. The germline V gene encodes CDR1 SGHRS and CDR2 YFSETQ. V trimming: 2 bases; J trimming: 3 bases; junction bases outside the gene matches: 9. The CDR3 is 16 amino acids. CDR3 sequence: CASSFGGTGPHYGYTF. CDR3 sequence (DNA): TGCGCCAGCAGCTTTGGGGGGACAGGACCTCACTATGGCTACACCTTC. Full variable domain (missing parts from reference TRBV5-1 and TRBJ1-2): KAGVTQTPRYLIKTRGQQVTLSCSPISGHRSVSWYQQTPGQGLQFLFEYFSETQRNKGNFPGRFSGRQFSNSRSEMNVSTLELGDSALYLCASSFGGTGPHYGYTFGSGTRLTVV.

This chain uses TRBV5-4 with TRBJ2-7, with 8 bases that match TRBD1. The CDR3 runs to 13 residues. CDR1 is SGHNT, CDR2 YYREEE, per germline (reference sequence). Germline trimming cut 3 bases from V and 4 bases from J; bases unmatched to any gene: 3. The CDR3 is CASSSTGGYEQYF. The CDR3 DNA follows: TGTGCCAGCAGCTCTACAGGGGGGTACGAGCAGTACTTC.

The chain is built from TRBV30 and TRBJ2-3, with 7 positions matching TRBD1. CDR1 and CDR2 (germline): GTSNPN, SVGIG (reference sequence). V was clipped by 2 bases and J by 5 bases; unmatched bases: 7. The CDR3 covers 14 residues. The CDR3 coding sequence is TGTGCCTGGAGTACCCCAGGGGGACGAGATACGCAGTATTTT. This translates into CAWSTPGGRDTQYF.